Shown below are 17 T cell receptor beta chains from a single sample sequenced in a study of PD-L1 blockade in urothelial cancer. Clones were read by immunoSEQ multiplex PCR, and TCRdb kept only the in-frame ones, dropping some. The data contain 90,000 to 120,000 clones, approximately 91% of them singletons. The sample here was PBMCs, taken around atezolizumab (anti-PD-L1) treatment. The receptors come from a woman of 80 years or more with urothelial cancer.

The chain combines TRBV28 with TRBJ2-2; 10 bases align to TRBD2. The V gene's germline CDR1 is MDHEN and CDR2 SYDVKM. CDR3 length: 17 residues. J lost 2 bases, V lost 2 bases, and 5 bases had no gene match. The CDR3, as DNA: TGTGCCAGCAGTTTACTAGCGGGAGTACTTAACACCGGGGAGCTGTTTTTT. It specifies CASSLLAGVLNTGELFF. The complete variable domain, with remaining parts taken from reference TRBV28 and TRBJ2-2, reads DVKVTQSSRYLVKRTGEKVFLECVQDMDHENMFWYRQDPGLGLRLIYFSYDVKMKEKGDIPEGYSVSREKKERFSLILESASTNQTSMYLCASSLLAGVLNTGELFFGEGSRLTVL.

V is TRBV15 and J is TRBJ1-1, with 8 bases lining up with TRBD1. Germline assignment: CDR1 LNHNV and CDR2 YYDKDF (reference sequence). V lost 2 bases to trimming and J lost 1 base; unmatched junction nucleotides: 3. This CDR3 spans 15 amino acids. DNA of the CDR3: TGTGCCACCAGCAGAAGGGACAGGAGGAACACTGAAGCTTTCTTT. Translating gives CATSRRDRRNTEAFF.

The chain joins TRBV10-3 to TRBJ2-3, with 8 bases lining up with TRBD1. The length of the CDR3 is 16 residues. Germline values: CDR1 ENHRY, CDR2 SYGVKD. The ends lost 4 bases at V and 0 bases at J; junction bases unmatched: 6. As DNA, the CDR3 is TGTGCCATCAGTGTGGGGACAGGCACTAGCACAGATACGCAGTATTTT. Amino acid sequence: CAISVGTGTSTDTQYF.

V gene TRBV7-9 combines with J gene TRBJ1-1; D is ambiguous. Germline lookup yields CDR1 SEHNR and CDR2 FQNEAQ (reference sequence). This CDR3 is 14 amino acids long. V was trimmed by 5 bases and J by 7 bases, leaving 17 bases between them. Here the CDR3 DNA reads TGTGCCAGCAGCCCCCTAGGCCTGAGAGGTGAAGCTTTCTTT. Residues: CASSPLGLRGEAFF.

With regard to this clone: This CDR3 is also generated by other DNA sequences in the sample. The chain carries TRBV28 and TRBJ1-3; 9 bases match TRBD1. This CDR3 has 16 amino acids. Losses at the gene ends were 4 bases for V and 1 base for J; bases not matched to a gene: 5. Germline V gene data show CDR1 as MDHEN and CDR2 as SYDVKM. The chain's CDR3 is CASSSGQGSSGNTIYF. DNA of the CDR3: TGTGCCAGCAGTTCGGGACAGGGAAGTTCTGGAAACACCATATATTTT. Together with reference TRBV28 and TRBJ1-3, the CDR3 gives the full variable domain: DVKVTQSSRYLVKRTGEKVFLECVQDMDHENMFWYRQDPGLGLRLIYFSYDVKMKEKGDIPEGYSVSREKKERFSLILESASTNQTSMYLCASSSGQGSSGNTIYFGEGSWLTVV.

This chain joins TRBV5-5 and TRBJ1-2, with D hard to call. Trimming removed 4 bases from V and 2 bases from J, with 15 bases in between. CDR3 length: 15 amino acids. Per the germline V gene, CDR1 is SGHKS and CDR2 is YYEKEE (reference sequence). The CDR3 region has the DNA TGTGCCAGCAGCCTCCGAGGCGACGGCAACTATGGCTACACCTTC. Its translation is CASSLRGDGNYGYTF.

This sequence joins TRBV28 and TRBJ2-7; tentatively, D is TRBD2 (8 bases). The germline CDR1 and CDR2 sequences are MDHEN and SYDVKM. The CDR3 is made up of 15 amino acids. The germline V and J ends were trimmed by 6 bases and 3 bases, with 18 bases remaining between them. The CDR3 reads CASRRQGAGGYEQYF. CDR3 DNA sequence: TGTGCCAGCAGACGACAGGGCGCGGGAGGCTACGAGCAGTACTTC.

This CDR3 is CASSFGQGPNTQYF. The CDR3 bases are TGTGCCAGCAGCTTCGGACAGGGACCGAATACGCAGTATTTT. V usage is TRBV7-2 and J usage is TRBJ2-3; 8 bases are shared with TRBD1. V shed 3 bases, J shed 7 bases, and the junction held 6 bases outside the gene matches. Germline V gene lookup returns CDR1 SGHTA and CDR2 FQGNSA. The CDR3 totals 14 residues.

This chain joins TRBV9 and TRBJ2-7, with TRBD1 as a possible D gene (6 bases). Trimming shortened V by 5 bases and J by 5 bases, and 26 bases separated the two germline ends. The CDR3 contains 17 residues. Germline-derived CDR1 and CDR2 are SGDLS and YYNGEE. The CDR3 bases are TGTGCCAGCAGTGTACCGGGACACCCTATTTACCCTCACGAGCAGTACTTC. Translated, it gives CASSVPGHPIYPHEQYF. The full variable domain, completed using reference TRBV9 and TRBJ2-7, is DSGVTQTPKHLITATGQRVTLRCSPRSGDLSVYWYQQSLDQGLQFLIQYYNGEERAKGNILERFSAQQFPDLHSELNLSSLELGDSALYFCASSVPGHPIYPHEQYFGPGTRLTVT.

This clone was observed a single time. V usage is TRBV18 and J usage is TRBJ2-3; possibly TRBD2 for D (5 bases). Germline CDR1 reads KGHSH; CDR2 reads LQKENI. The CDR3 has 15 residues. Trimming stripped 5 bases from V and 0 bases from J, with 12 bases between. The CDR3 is CASSASSLSTDTQYF. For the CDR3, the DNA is TGTGCCAGCTCAGCGTCTAGCCTTAGCACAGATACGCAGTATTTT.

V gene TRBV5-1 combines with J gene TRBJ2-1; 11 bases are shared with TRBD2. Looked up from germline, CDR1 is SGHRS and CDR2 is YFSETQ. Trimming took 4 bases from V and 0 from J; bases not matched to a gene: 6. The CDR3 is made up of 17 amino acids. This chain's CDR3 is CASSTGTSGSSYNEQFF. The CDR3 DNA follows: TGCGCCAGCAGCACCGGGACTAGCGGCTCCTCCTACAATGAGCAGTTCTTC. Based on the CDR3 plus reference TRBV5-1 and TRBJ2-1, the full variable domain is KAGVTQTPRYLIKTRGQQVTLSCSPISGHRSVSWYQQTPGQGLQFLFEYFSETQRNKGNFPGRFSGRQFSNSRSEMNVSTLELGDSALYLCASSTGTSGSSYNEQFFGPGTRLTVL.

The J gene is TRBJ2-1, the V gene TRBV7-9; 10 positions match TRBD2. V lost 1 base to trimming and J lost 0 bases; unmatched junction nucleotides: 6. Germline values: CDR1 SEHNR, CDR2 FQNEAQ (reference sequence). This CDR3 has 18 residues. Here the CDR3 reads CASSLGGLAGASYNEQFF. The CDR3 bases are TGTGCCAGCAGCTTAGGCGGGCTAGCGGGGGCCTCCTACAATGAGCAGTTCTTC.

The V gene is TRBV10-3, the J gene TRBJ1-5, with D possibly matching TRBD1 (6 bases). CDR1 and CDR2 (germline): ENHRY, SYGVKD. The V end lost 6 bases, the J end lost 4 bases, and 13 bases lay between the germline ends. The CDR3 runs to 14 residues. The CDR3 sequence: CAISRGDINQPQHF. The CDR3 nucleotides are TGTGCCATCAGCCGGGGGGACATAAATCAGCCCCAGCATTTT.

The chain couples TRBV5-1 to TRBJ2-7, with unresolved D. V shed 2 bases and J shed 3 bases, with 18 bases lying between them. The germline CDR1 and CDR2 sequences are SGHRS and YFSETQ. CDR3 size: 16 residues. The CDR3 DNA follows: TGCGCCAGCAGCTTAAGACCTTTAGATGGGCTCTACGAGCAGTACTTC. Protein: CASSLRPLDGLYEQYF.

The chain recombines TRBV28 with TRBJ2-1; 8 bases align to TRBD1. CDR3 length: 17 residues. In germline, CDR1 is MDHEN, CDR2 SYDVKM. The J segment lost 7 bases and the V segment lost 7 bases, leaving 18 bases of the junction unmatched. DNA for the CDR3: TGTGCCAGCACCGACCCCCCCGGGACAGGCCCCGAAAATGAGCAGTTCTTC. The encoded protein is CASTDPPGTGPENEQFF.

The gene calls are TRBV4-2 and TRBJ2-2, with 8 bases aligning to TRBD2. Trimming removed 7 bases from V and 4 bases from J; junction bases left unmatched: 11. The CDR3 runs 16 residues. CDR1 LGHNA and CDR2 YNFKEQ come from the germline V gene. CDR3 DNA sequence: TGTGCCAGCAAGAGCGAGACCCGGGGGGGCACCGGGGAGCTGTTTTTT. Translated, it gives CASKSETRGGTGELFF.

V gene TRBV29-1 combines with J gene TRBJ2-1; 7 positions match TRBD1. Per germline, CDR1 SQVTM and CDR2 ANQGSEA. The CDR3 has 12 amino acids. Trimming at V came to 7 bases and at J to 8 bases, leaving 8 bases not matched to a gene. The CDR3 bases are TGCAGCGCCGAGTTAGGGGGCGATGAGCAGTTCTTC. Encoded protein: CSAELGGDEQFF.